The 20 T cell receptor beta chains given below trace back to one sample, sequenced in a study of cytomegalovirus exposure and HLA in healthy donors. The PCR made use of 60 Vbeta and 13 Jbeta primers. Some clones are missing from TCRdb's copy, which holds only in-frame ones; the method was immunoSEQ multiplex PCR. The sample has more than 65,000 clones, and its top ten clones hold 2.5% to 3%. Input material: PBMCs. These receptors were collected from a man aged 40-55 years in good health and CMV-seronegative.

The genes are TRBV4-1 and TRBJ1-2; 9 nucleotides agree with TRBD1. CDR3 length equals 16 residues. CDR1 is MGHRA and CDR2 is YSYEKL in the germline V gene. With 1 base clipped from V and 4 bases from J, the junction kept 7 bases outside the gene matches. The CDR3 sequence: CASSQGTTGGFYGYTF. DNA of the CDR3: TGCGCCAGCAGCCAAGGGACGACAGGGGGTTTCTATGGCTACACCTTC.

The chain links TRBV6-1 to TRBJ1-1; no reliable D call. Trimming cost V 2 bases and J 11 bases, with 12 bases left between them. This CDR3 contains 12 residues. The germline V gene encodes CDR1 MNHNS and CDR2 SASEGT. The CDR3 reads CASSELGRYAFF. CDR3 bases: TGTGCCAGCAGTGAACTGGGCCGGTACGCTTTCTTT.

This chain links TRBV7-9 with TRBJ1-6, with D maybe TRBD1 (6 bases). This CDR3 has 17 amino acids. V gave up 5 bases and J gave up 0 bases, with 14 bases separating them. CDR1 SEHNR and CDR2 FQNEAQ come from the germline V gene (reference sequence). The CDR3 sequence: CASSGTGMSSYNSPLHF. The CDR3 coding sequence is TGTGCCAGCAGCGGAACAGGGATGAGCTCCTATAATTCACCCCTCCACTTT.

This sequence joins TRBV28 and TRBJ2-3, with D maybe TRBD1 (9 bases). In germline, CDR1 is MDHEN, CDR2 SYDVKM. The length of the CDR3 is 18 residues. With 4 bases removed from V and 4 bases from J, the gap between germline ends came to 24 bases. The CDR3 loop reads CASSSWTGDTGGPDTQYF. CDR3 DNA: TGTGCCAGCAGTTCCTGGACAGGGGATACGGGAGGGCCAGATACGCAGTATTTT.

The chain joins TRBV28 to TRBJ1-4, with 9 bases aligning to TRBD1. Germline V lookup: CDR1 MDHEN, CDR2 SYDVKM. With 10 bases clipped from V and 7 bases from J, the junction kept 7 bases outside the gene matches. This CDR3 is 13 amino acids long. The CDR3 DNA is TGTGCCATTACAGGGGGCGCAGGTGAAAAACTGTTTTTT. It specifies CAITGGAGEKLFF.

The gene calls are TRBV5-1 and TRBJ1-6; the match to TRBD1 covers 9 bases. V dropped 4 bases and J dropped 5; count of bases not matched to a gene: 7. This CDR3 spans 16 amino acids. Per the germline V gene, CDR1 is SGHRS and CDR2 is YFSETQ. The CDR3 spells CASSRRTGDHNSPLHF. The CDR3, as DNA: TGCGCCAGCAGCCGCCGGACAGGGGATCATAATTCACCCCTCCACTTT.

The chain combines TRBV30 with TRBJ2-2; 10 bases are a match to TRBD2. The CDR3 length is 16 residues. The V segment lost 4 bases and the J segment 5 bases; nucleotides outside the gene matches: 10. CDR1 and CDR2 (germline): GTSNPN, SVGIG (reference sequence). The CDR3 DNA reads TGTGCCTGGAACGCCCCAGCGGGGGGGAGTACCGGGGAGCTGTTTTTT. Its protein product is CAWNAPAGGSTGELFF.

The chain recombines TRBV30 with TRBJ2-7; D is unclear. The V gene lost 0 bases and the J gene lost 4 bases, with 4 bases spanning the gap. Germline-derived CDR1 and CDR2 are GTSNPN and SVGIG (reference sequence). The CDR3 spans 11 residues. The CDR3 reads CAWSVGYEQYF. The CDR3 DNA follows: TGTGCCTGGAGTGTCGGGTACGAGCAGTACTTC.

Here the CDR3 reads CASSAGQGYSPLHF. DNA of the CDR3: TGTGCCAGCAGCGCGGGACAGGGCTATTCACCCCTCCACTTT. The rearrangement joins TRBV7-2 to TRBJ1-6; 9 bases align to TRBD1. Germline CDR1 and CDR2: SGHTA and FQGNSA. Trimming at V came to 5 bases and at J to 8 bases, leaving 4 bases not matched to a gene. This CDR3 comprises 14 residues.

This chain connects TRBV19 to TRBJ1-1; TRBD1 matches 7 bases. Germline CDR1 LNHDA, CDR2 SQIVND (reference sequence). This CDR3 is built from 14 residues. V was clipped by 6 bases and J by 0 bases; unmatched bases: 4. The CDR3 spells CASRTGQLNTEAFF. DNA for the CDR3: TGTGCCAGTAGGACGGGACAGCTGAACACTGAAGCTTTCTTT.

J is TRBJ2-7 and V is TRBV19, with a weak D call TRBD2 (5 bases). Germline-derived CDR1 and CDR2 are LNHDA and SQIVND (reference sequence). The CDR3 covers 15 residues. The germline V and J ends were trimmed by 0 bases and 0 bases, with 9 bases remaining between them. CDR3 region: CASSIDQSGSYEQYF. The CDR3 nucleotides are TGTGCCAGTAGTATAGATCAGAGCGGCTCCTACGAGCAGTACTTC.

J is TRBJ1-5 and V is TRBV10-2; 10 bases align to TRBD1. V trimming: 6 bases; J trimming: 6 bases; junction bases outside the gene matches: 11. Germline V gene sequence: CDR1 WSHSY, CDR2 SAAADI. This CDR3 is built from 16 residues. CDR3 in amino acids: CASSPLDRGSSQPQHF. As DNA, the CDR3 is TGCGCCAGCAGCCCCTTGGACAGGGGGTCGAGTCAGCCCCAGCATTTT.

For the CDR3, the DNA is TGTGCCAGCCAGAGGGTAGCGGGGTCCGTTGGCGAGCAGTACTTC. Amino acids: CASQRVAGSVGEQYF. This chain connects TRBV6-1 to TRBJ2-7, with 8 bases lining up with TRBD2. Unmatched junction bases numbered 15, after V lost 8 bases and J lost 6 bases. CDR1 and CDR2 from the germline V gene are MNHNS and SASEGT. The CDR3 sequence is 15 residues long.

This chain links TRBV5-1 with TRBJ2-7; 9 positions match TRBD1. V gave up 0 bases and J gave up 5 bases; unmatched junction bases: 0. Germline loops: CDR1 SGHRS, CDR2 YFSETQ. This CDR3 is 13 amino acids long. The CDR3 DNA is TGCGCCAGCAGCTTGGGACAGGGGGACGAGCAGTACTTC. The encoded protein is CASSLGQGDEQYF.

The chain combines TRBV19 with TRBJ2-5; 13 nucleotides match TRBD2. CDR1 and CDR2 (germline): LNHDA, SQIVND (reference sequence). There are 16 residues in the CDR3. The V segment lost 5 bases and the J segment 2 bases; nucleotides outside the gene matches: 5. The CDR3 loop reads CASSSGLAGRQETQYF. The CDR3 DNA reads as TGTGCCAGTAGTTCGGGACTAGCGGGGAGACAAGAGACCCAGTACTTC. The entire variable domain, with the rest obtained from reference TRBV19 and TRBJ2-5, is as follows: DGGITQSPKYLFRKEGQNVTLSCEQNLNHDAMYWYRQDPGQGLRLIYYSQIVNDFQKGDIAEGYSVSREKKESFPLTVTSAQKNPTAFYLCASSSGLAGRQETQYFGPGTRLLVL.

The V call is TRBV5-8, the J call TRBJ1-1; D is ambiguous. The germline CDR1 and CDR2 sequences are SGHTS and YDEGEE. The CDR3 sequence is 14 residues long. V lost 2 bases and J 1 base, leaving 9 bases between the germline ends. This CDR3 reads CASSFYLGNTEAFF. The CDR3 DNA follows: TGTGCCAGCAGCTTTTATCTCGGGAACACTGAAGCTTTCTTT.

This chain uses TRBV5-1 with TRBJ2-5, with 8 bases aligning to TRBD2. With V trimmed by 0 bases and J by 3 bases, 7 bases remained unmatched. CDR1 and CDR2 from the germline V gene are SGHRS and YFSETQ. CDR3 length: 16 amino acids. The CDR3 loop is CASSLGVQRGKETQYF. CDR3 coding DNA: TGCGCCAGCAGCTTGGGTGTACAGCGGGGGAAAGAGACCCAGTACTTC.

As DNA, the CDR3 is TGTGCCAGCAGCACTGGGGAGACCCACTATGGCTACACCTTC. This gives the protein CASSTGETHYGYTF. The J gene is TRBJ1-2, the V gene TRBV4-2; D is unresolved. This CDR3 region has 14 residues. Trimming removed 5 bases from V and 3 bases from J, with 13 bases in between. The germline gives CDR1 LGHNA, CDR2 YNFKEQ.

This chain connects TRBV6-6 to TRBJ1-5; D gene ambiguous. The CDR3 totals 12 residues. Germline CDR1 MNHNY, CDR2 SVGAGI (reference sequence). V was shortened by 5 bases and J by 5 bases, with 7 bases between the two germline ends. The CDR3 spells CASSPRDQPQHF. CDR3 nucleotides: TGTGCCAGCAGTCCTCGAGATCAGCCCCAGCATTTT.

The rearrangement links TRBV2 to TRBJ1-5, with D maybe TRBD1 (5 bases). The germline V gene has CDR1 SNHLY and CDR2 FYNNEI. V was shortened by 0 bases and J by 4 bases, with 13 bases between the two germline ends. There are 16 residues in the CDR3. The CDR3 DNA follows: TGTGCCAGCAGTGAAGCGGGAAGGGGCCAAAATCAGCCCCAGCATTTT. It is translated as CASSEAGRGQNQPQHF. Using reference TRBV2 and TRBJ1-5 for the parts outside the CDR3, the full variable domain is EPEVTQTPSHQVTQMGQEVILRCVPISNHLYFYWYRQILGQKVEFLVSFYNNEISEKSEIFDDQFSVERPDGSNFTLKIRSTKLEDSAMYFCASSEAGRGQNQPQHFGDGTRLSIL.